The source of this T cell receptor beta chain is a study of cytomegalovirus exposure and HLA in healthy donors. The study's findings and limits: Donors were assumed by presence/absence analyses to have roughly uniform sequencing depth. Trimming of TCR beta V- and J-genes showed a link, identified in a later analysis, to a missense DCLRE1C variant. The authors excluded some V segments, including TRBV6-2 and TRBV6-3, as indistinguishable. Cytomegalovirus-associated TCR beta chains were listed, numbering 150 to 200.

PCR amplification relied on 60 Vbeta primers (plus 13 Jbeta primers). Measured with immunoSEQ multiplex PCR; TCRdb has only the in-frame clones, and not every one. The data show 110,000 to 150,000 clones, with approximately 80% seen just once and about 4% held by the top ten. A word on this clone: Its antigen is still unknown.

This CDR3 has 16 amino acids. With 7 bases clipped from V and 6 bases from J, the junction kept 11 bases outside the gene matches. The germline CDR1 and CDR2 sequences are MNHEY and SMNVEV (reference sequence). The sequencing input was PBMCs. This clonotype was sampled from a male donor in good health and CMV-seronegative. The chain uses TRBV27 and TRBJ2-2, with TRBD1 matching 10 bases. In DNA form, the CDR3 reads TGTGCCAGCAAATCGCCGGGACAGGGGCAGGCCGGGGAGCTGTTTTTT. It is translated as CASKSPGQGQAGELFF.